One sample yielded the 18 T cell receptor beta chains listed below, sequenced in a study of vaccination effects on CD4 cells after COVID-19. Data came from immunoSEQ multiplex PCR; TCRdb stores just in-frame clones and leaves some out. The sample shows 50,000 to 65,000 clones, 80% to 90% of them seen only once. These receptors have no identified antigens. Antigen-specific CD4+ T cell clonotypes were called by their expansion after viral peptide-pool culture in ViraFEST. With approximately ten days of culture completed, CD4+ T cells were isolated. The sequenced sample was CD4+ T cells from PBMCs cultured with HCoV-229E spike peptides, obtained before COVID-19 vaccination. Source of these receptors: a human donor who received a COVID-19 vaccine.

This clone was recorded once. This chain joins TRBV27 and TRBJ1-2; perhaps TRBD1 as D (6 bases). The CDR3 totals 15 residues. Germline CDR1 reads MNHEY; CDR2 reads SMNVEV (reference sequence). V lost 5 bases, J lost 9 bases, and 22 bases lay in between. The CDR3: CASSRLEGGPKSYTF. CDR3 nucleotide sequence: TGTGCCAGCAGTCGTCTTGAAGGGGGGCCCAAGAGCTACACCTTC.

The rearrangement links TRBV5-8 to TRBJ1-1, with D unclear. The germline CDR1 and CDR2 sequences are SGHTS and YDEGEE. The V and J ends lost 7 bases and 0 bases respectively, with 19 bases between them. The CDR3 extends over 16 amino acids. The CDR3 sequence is CASPKVEGTMNTEAFF. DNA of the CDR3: TGTGCCAGCCCGAAAGTTGAGGGTACCATGAACACTGAAGCTTTCTTT.

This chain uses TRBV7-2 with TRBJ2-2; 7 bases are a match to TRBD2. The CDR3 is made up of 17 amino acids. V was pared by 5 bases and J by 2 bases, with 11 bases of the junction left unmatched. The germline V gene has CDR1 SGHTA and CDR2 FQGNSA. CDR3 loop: CASSPVGGTTNTGELFF. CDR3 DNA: TGTGCCAGCAGCCCCGTCGGGGGGACCACCAACACCGGGGAGCTGTTTTTT.

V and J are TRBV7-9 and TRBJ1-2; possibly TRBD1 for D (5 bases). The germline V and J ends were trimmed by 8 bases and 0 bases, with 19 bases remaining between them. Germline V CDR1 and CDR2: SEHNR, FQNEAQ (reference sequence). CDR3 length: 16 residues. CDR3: CASRHRGIQSNYGYTF. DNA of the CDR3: TGTGCCAGCCGACACCGGGGGATTCAGTCTAACTATGGCTACACCTTC.

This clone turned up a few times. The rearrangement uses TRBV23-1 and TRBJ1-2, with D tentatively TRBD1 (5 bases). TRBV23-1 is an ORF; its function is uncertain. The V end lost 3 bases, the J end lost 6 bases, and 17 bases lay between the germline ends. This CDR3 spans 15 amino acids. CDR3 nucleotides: TGCGCCAGCAGTCAGACAAGGCCCGGGACTGATGGCTACACCTTC. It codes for CASSQTRPGTDGYTF.

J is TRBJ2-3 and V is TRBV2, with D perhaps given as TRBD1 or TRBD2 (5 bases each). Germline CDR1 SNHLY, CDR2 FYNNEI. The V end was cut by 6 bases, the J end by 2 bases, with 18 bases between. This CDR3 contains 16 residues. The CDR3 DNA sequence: TGTGCCAGCAGAAGGGACGGCGCCCTAAACACAGATACGCAGTATTTT. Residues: CASRRDGALNTDTQYF. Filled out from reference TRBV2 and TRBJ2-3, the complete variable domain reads EPEVTQTPSHQVTQMGQEVILRCVPISNHLYFYWYRQILGQKVEFLVSFYNNEISEKSEIFDDQFSVERPDGSNFTLKIRSTKLEDSAMYFCASRRDGALNTDTQYFGPGTRLTVL.

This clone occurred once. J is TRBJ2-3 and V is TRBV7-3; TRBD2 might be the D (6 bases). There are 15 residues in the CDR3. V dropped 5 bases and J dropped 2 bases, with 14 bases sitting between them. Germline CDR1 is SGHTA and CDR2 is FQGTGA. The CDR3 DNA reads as TGTGCCAGCAGCCCGGGACTTGGAGTCACAGATACGCAGTATTTT. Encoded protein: CASSPGLGVTDTQYF.

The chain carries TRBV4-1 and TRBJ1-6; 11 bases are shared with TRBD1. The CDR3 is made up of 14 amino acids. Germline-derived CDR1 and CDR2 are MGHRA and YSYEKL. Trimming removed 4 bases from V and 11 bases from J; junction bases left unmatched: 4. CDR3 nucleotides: TGCGCCAGCAGCCGGGACAGGGGGTTGACACCCCTCCACTTT. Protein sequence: CASSRDRGLTPLHF.

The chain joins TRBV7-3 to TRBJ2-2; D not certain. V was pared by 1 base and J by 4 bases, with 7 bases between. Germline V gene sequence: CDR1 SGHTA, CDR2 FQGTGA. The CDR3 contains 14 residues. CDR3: CASSLKTPTGELFF. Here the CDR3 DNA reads TGTGCCAGCAGCTTAAAAACCCCCACCGGGGAGCTGTTTTTT.

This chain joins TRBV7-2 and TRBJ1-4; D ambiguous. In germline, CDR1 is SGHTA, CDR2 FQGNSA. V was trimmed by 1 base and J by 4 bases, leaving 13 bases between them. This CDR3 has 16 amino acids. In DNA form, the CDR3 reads TGTGCCAGCAGCTTAGGGTCCGGGTTCAGTAATGAAAAACTGTTTTTT. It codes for CASSLGSGFSNEKLFF.

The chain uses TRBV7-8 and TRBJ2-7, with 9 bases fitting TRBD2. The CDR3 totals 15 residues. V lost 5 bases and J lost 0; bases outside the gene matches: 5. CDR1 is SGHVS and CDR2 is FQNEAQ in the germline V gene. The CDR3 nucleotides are TGTGCCAGCAGCCGCCTAGCGGGGACCTCCTACGAGCAGTACGTC. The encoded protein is CASSRLAGTSYEQYV.

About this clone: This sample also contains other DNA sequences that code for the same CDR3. CDR3 region: CASSPGGGETQYF. CDR3 nucleotides: TGCGCCAGCAGCCCCGGAGGTGGAGAGACCCAGTACTTC. The chain combines TRBV5-1 with TRBJ2-5; D possibly corresponds to TRBD2 (5 bases). V was trimmed by 4 bases and J by 4 bases, leaving 11 bases between them. CDR3 length: 13 residues. Per germline, CDR1 SGHRS and CDR2 YFSETQ. Full variable domain (remainder filled in from reference TRBV5-1 and TRBJ2-5): KAGVTQTPRYLIKTRGQQVTLSCSPISGHRSVSWYQQTPGQGLQFLFEYFSETQRNKGNFPGRFSGRQFSNSRSEMNVSTLELGDSALYLCASSPGGGETQYFGPGTRLLVL.

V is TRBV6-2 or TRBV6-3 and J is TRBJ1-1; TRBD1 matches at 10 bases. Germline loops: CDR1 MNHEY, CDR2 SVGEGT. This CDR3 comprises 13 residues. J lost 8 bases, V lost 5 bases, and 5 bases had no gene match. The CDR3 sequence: CASSDRGLGEAFF. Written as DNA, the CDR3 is TGTGCCAGCAGTGACAGGGGGCTCGGGGAAGCTTTCTTT.

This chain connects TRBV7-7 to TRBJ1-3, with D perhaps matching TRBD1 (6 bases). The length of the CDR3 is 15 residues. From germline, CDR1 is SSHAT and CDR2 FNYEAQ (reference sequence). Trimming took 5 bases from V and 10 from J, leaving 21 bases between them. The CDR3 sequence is CASSPGTSNLGTIYF. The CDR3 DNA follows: TGTGCCAGCAGCCCCGGGACATCTAATTTGGGGACCATATATTTT. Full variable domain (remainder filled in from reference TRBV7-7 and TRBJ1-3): GAGVSQSPRYKVTKRGQDVTLRCDPISSHATLYWYQQALGQGPEFLTYFNYEAQPDKSGLPSDRFSAERPEGSISTLTIQRTEQRDSAMYRCASSPGTSNLGTIYFGEGSWLTVV.

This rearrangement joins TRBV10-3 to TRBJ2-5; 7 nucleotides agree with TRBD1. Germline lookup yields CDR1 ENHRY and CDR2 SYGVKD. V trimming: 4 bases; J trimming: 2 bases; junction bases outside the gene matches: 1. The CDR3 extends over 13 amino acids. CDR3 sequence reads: CAISGQGQETQYF. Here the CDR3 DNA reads TGTGCCATCAGTGGACAGGGACAAGAGACCCAGTACTTC.

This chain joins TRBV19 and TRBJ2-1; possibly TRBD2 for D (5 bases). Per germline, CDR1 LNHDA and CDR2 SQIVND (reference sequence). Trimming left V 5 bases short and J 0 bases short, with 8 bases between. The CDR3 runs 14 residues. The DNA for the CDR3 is TGTGCCAGTAGTCGGGGTAGCTCCTACAATGAGCAGTTCTTC. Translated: CASSRGSSYNEQFF. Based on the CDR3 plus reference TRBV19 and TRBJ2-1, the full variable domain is DGGITQSPKYLFRKEGQNVTLSCEQNLNHDAMYWYRQDPGQGLRLIYYSQIVNDFQKGDIAEGYSVSREKKESFPLTVTSAQKNPTAFYLCASSRGSSYNEQFFGPGTRLTVL.

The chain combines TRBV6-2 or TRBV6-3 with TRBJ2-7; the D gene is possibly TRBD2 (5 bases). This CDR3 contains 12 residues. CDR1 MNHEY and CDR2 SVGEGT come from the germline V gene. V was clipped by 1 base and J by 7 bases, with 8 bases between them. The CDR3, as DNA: TGTGCCAGCAGTTACTTGGGGAGTGAGCAGTACGTC. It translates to CASSYLGSEQYV.

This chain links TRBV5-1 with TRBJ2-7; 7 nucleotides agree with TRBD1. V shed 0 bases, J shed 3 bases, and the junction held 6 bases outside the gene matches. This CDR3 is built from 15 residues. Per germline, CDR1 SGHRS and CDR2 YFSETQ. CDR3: CASSLGGTDHYEQYV. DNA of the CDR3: TGCGCCAGCAGCTTGGGGGGGACAGACCACTACGAGCAGTACGTC.